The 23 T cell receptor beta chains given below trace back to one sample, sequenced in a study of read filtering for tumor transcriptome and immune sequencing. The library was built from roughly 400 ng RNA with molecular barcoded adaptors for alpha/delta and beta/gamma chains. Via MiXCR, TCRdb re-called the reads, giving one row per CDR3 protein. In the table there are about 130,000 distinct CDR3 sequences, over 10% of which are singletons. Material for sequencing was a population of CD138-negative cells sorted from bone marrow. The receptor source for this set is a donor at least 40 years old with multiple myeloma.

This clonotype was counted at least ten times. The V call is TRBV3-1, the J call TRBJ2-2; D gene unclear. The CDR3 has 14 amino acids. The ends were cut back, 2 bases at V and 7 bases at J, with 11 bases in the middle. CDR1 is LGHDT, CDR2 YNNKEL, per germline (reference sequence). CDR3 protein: CASSQSGAGGELFF. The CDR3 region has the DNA TGTGCCAGCAGCCAATCGGGTGCTGGCGGGGAGCTGTTTTTT.

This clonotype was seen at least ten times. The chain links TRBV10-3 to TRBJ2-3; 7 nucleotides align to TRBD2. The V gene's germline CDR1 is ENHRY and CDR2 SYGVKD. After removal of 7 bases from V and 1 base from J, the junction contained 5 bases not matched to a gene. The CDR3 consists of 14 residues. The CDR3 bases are TGTGCCATCAAACTAGCGAGGGGCACAGATACGCAGTATTTT. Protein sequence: CAIKLARGTDTQYF.

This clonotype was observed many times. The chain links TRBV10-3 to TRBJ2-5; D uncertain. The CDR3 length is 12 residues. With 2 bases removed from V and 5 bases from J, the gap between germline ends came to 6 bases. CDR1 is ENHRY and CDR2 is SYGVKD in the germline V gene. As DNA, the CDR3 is TGTGCCATCAGTGAGGCTCGCGAGACCCAGTACTTC. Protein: CAISEARETQYF.

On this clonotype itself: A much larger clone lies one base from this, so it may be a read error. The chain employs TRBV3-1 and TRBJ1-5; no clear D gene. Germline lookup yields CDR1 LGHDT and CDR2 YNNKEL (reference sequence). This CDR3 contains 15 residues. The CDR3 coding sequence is TGTGCCGGCAGCCAATCGACGGCGGCGGGGTGGCCCCAGCATTTT. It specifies CAGSQSTAAGWPQHF.

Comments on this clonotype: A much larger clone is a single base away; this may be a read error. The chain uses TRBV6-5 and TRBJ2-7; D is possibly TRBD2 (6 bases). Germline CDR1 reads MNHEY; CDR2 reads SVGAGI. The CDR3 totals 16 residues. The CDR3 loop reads CASSYGSGRGSYQQYF. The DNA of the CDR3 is TGTGCCAGCAGTTACGGGTCAGGCCGGGGGTCCTACCAGCAGTACTTC.

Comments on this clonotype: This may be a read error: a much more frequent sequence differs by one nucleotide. Here the CDR3 reads CASRTWGRMGTDTQYF. CDR3 sequence (DNA): TGTGCCAGCAGGACATGGGGGAGGATGGGCACAGATACGCAGTATTTT. The chain carries TRBV7-2 and TRBJ2-3, with D possibly being TRBD2 (6 bases). Germline V CDR1 and CDR2: SGHTA, FQGNSA. The V end lost 6 bases, the J end lost 1 base, and 17 bases lay between the germline ends. The CDR3 is made up of 16 amino acids. The full variable domain, rest sourced from reference TRBV7-2 and TRBJ2-3, is GAGVSQSPSNKVTEKGKDVELRCDPISGHTALYWYRQSLGQGLEFLIYFQGNSAPDKSGLPSDRFSAERTGGSVSTLTIQRTQQEDSAVYLCASRTWGRMGTDTQYFGPGTRLTVL.

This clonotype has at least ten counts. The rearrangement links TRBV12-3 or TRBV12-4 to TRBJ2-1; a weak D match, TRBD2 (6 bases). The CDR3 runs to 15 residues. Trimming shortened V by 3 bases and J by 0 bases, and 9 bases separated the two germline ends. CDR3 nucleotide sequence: TGTGCCAGCAGTTTGCGTAGCGGCTCCTACAATGAGCAGTTCTTC. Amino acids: CASSLRSGSYNEQFF.

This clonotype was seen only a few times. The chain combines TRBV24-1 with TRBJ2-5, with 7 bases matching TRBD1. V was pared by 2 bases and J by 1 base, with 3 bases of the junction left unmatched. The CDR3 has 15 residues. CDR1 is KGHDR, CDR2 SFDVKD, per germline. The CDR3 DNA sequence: TGTGCCACCAGTGATTCACAGGGGCTCCAAGAGACCCAGTACTTC. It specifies CATSDSQGLQETQYF.

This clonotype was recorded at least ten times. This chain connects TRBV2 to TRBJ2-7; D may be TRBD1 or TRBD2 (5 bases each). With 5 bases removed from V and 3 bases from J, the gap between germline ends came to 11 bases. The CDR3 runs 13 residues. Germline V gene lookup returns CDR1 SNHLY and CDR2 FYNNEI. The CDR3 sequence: CASSTGTLYEQYF. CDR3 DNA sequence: TGTGCCAGCAGTACCGGGACCCTCTACGAGCAGTACTTC.

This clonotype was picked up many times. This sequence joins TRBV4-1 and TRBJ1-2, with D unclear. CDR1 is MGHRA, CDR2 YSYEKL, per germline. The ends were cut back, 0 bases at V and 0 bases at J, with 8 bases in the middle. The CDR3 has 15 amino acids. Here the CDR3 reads CASSQDPGANYGYTF. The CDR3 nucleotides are TGCGCCAGCAGCCAAGACCCAGGCGCTAACTATGGCTACACCTTC.

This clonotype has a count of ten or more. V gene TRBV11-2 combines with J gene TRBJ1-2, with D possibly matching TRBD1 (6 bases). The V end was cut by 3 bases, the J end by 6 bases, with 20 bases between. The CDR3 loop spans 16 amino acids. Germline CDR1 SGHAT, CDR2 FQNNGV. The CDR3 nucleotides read TGTGCCAGCAGCTTCTCCGACTTGCAGGGGCTGCATGGCTACACCTTC. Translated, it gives CASSFSDLQGLHGYTF. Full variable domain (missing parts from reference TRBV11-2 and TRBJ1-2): EAGVAQSPRYKIIEKRQSVAFWCNPISGHATLYWYQQILGQGPKLLIQFQNNGVVDDSQLPKDRFSAERLKGVDSTLKIQPAKLEDSAVYLCASSFSDLQGLHGYTFGSGTRLTVV.

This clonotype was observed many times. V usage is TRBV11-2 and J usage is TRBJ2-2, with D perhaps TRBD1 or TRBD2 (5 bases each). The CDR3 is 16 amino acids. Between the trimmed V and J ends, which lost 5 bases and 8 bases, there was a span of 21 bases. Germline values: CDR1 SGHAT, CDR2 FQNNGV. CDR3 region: CASSPPGRTRGGELFF. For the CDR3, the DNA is TGTGCCAGCAGCCCGCCGGGACGAACTCGAGGAGGGGAGCTGTTTTTT.

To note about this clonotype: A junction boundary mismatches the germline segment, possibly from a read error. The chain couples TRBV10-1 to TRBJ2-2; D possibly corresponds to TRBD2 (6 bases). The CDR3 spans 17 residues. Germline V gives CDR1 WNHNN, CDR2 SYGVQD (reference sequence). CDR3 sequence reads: CASSAYPGQKNTGGLFF. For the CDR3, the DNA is TGCGCCAGCAGTGCGTACCCCGGGCAGAAGAACACCGGGGGGCTGTTTTTT.

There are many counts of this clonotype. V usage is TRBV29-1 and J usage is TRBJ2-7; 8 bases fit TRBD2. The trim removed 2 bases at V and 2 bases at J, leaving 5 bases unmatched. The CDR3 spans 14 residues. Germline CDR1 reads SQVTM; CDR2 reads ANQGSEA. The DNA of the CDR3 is TGCAGCGTTGAAAGTTCGGGAGGGCCCTACGAGCAGTACTTC. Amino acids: CSVESSGGPYEQYF.

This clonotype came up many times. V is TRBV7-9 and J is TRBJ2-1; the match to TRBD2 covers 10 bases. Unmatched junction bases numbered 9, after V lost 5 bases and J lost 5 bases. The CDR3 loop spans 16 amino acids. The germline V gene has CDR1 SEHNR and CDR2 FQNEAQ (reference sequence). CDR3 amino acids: CASSPGGGLAHNEQFF. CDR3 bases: TGTGCCAGCAGCCCGGGGGGGGGACTAGCGCACAATGAGCAGTTCTTC.

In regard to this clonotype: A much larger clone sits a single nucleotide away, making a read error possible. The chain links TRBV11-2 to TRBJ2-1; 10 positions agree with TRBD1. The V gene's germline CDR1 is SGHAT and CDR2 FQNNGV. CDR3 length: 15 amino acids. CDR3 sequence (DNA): TGTGCCAGCAGCCCCGGGACAGGGGCTTACAATGAGCAGCTCTTC. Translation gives CASSPGTGAYNEQLF.

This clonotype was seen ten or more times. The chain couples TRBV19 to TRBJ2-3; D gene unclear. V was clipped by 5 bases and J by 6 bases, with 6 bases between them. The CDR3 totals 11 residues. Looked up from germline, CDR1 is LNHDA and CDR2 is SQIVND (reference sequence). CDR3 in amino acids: CASSWSDTQYF. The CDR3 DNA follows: TGTGCCAGTAGTTGGAGCGATACGCAGTATTTT.

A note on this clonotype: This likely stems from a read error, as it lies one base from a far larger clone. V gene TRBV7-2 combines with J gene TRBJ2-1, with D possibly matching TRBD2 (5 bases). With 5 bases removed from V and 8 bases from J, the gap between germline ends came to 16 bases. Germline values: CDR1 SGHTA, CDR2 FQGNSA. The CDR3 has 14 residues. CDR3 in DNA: TGTGCCAGCAGCCCGTCCCCGGGGTACGATGAGCAGTTCTTC. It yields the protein CASSPSPGYDEQFF. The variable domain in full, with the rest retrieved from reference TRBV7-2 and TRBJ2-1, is GAGVSQSPSNKVTEKGKDVELRCDPISGHTALYWYRQSLGQGLEFLIYFQGNSAPDKSGLPSDRFSAERTGGSVSTLTIQRTQQEDSAVYLCASSPSPGYDEQFFGPGTRLTVL.

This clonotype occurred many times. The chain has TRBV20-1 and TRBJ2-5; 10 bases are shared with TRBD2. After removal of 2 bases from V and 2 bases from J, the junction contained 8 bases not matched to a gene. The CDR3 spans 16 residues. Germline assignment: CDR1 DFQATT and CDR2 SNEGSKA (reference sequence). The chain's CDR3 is CSARSSLAGKQETQYF. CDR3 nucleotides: TGCAGTGCTAGATCTTCACTAGCGGGGAAACAAGAGACCCAGTACTTC.

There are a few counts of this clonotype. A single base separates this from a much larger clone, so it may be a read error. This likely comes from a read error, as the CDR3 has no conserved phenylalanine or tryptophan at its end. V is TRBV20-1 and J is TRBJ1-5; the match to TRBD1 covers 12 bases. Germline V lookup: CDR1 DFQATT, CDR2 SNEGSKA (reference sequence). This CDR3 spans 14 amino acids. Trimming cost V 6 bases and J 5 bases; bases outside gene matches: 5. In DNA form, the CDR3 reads TGCAGTGCCATCGGGACAGGGGGCGATCAGCCCCAGCATTAT. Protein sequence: CSAIGTGGDQPQHY.

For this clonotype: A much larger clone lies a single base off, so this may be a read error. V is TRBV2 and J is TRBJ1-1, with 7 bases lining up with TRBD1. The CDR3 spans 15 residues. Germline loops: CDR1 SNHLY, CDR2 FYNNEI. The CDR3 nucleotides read TGTGCCAGCAGACAGGGGACAACAAAGAACACTGAAGCTTACTTT. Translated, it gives CASRQGTTKNTEAYF.

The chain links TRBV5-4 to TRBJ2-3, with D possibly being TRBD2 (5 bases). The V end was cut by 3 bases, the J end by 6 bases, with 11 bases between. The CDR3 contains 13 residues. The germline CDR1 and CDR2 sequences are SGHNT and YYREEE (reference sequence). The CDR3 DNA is TGTGCCAGCAGCTCCCTAGGAGGCGATACGCAGTATTTT. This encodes CASSSLGGDTQYF.

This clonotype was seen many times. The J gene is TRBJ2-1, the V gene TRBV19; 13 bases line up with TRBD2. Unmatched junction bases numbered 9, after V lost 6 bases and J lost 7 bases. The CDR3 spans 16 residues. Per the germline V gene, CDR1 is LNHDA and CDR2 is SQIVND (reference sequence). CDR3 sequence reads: CASSRPGLAGWNEQFF. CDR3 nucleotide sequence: TGTGCCAGTAGCCGCCCGGGACTAGCGGGATGGAATGAGCAGTTCTTC.